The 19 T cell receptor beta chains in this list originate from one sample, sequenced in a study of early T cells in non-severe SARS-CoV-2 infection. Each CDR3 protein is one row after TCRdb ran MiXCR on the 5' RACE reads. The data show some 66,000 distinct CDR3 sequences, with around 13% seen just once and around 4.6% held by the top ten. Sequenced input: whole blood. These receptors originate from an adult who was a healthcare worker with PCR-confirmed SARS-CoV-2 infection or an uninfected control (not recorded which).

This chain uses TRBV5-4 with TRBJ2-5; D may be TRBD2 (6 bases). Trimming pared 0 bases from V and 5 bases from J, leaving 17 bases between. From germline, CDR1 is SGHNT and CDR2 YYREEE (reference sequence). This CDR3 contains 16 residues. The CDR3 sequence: CASSLGGAHRPETQYF. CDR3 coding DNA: TGTGCCAGCAGCTTGGGCGGGGCCCATCGCCCGGAGACCCAGTACTTC.

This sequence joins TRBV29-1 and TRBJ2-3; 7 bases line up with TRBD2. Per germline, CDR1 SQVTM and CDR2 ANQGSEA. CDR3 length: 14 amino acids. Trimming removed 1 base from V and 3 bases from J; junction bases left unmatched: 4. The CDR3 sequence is CSVEGGRGTDTQYF. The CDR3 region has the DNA TGCAGCGTTGAAGGCGGGAGAGGGACAGATACGCAGTATTTT.

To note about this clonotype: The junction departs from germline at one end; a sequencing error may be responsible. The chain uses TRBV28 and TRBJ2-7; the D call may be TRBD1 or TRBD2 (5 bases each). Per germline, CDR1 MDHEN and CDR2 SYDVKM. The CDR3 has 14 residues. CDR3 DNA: TGTGCCAGCATCTCAACCGGGACGGCCTACGGGCAGTACTTC. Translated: CASISTGTAYGQYF.

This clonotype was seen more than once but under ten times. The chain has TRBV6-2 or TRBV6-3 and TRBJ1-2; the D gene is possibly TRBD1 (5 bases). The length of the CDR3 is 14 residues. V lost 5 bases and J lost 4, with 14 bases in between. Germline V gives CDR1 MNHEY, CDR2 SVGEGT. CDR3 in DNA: TGTGCCAGCAGTGTGTCCGGGACCCTCTATGGCTACACCTTC. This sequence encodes CASSVSGTLYGYTF.

CDR3 nucleotide sequence: TGTGCCAGCAGCAAACGTAGCGGGAGTTTCACAGATACGCAGTATTTT. Its protein product is CASSKRSGSFTDTQYF. J is TRBJ2-3 and V is TRBV7-2; 9 nucleotides align to TRBD2. V gave up 5 bases and J gave up 2 bases; unmatched junction bases: 8. The CDR3 length is 16 residues. The germline V gene encodes CDR1 SGHTA and CDR2 FQGNSA.

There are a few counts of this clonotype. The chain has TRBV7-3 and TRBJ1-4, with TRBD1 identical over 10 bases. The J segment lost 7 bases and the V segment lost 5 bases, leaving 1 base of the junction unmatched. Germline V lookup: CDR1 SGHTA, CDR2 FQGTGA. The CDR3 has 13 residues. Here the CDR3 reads CASSRDRGEKLFF. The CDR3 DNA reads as TGTGCCAGCAGCCGGGACAGGGGTGAAAAACTGTTTTTT.

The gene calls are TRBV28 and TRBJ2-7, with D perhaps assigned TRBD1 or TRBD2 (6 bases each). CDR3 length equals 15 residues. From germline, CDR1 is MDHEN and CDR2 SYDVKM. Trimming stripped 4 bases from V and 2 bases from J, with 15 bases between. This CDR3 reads CASSYMRRDTYEQYF. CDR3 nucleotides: TGTGCCAGCAGTTATATGCGGCGGGACACCTACGAGCAGTACTTC.

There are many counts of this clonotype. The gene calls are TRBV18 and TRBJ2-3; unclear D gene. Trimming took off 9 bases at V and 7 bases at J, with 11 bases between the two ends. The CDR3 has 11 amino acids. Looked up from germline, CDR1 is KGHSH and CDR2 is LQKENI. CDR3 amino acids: CASRDDHTQYF. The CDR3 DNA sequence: TGTGCCAGTCGCGATGACCATACGCAGTATTTT.

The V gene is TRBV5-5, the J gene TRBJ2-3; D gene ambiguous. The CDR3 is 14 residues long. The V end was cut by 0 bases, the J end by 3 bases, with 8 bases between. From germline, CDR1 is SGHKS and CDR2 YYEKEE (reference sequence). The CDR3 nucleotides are TGTGCCAGCAGCTTGGCCTTCGTAACAGATACGCAGTATTTT. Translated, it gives CASSLAFVTDTQYF. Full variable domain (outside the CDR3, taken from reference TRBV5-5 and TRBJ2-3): DAGVTQSPTHLIKTRGQQVTLRCSPISGHKSVSWYQQVLGQGPQFIFQYYEKEERGRGNFPDRFSARQFPNYSSELNVNALLLGDSALYLCASSLAFVTDTQYFGPGTRLTVL.

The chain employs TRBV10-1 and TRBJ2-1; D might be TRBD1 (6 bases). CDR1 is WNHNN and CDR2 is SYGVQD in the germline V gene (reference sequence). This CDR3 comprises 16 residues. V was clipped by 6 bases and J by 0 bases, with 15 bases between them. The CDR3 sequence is CASSAGTTSSYNEQFF. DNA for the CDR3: TGCGCCAGCAGCGCCGGGACAACGAGCTCCTACAATGAGCAGTTCTTC.

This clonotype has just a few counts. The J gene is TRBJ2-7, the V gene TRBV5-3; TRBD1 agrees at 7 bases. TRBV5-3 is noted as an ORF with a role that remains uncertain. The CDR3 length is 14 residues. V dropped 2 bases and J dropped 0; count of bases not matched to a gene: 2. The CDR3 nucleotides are TGTGCCAGAAGCTTTTGGGACAGCTCCTACGAGCAGTACTTC. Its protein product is CARSFWDSSYEQYF.

CDR3 protein: CASSPIQGTQPQHF. The CDR3 nucleotides are TGTGCCAGCTCACCTATACAGGGGACTCAGCCCCAGCATTTT. This chain uses TRBV18 with TRBJ1-5; 7 positions agree with TRBD1. This CDR3 is built from 14 residues. Trimming took 3 bases from V and 6 from J; bases not matched to a gene: 5. The germline gives CDR1 KGHSH, CDR2 LQKENI.

As DNA, the CDR3 is TGTGCCAGCAGTGAAGCTAGCGGGAGAAAGACCCAGTACTTC. This sequence encodes CASSEASGRKTQYF. This chain connects TRBV6-1 to TRBJ2-5, with 9 nucleotides matching TRBD2. CDR3 size: 14 residues. V gave up 0 bases and J gave up 6 bases; unmatched junction bases: 2. In germline, CDR1 is MNHNS, CDR2 SASEGT.

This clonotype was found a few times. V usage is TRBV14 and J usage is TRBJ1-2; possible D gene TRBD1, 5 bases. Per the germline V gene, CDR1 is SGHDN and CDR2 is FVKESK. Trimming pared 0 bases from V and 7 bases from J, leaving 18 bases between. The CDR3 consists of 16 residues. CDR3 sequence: CASSQDLRERNRGYTF. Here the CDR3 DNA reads TGTGCCAGCAGCCAAGATCTCAGGGAGAGGAATCGTGGCTACACCTTC.

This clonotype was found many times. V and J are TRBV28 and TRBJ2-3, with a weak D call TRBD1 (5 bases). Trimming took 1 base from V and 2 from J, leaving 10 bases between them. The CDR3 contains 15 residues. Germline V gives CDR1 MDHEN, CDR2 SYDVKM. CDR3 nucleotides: TGTGCCAGCAGTTTATCATACAGGACCACAGATACGCAGTATTTT. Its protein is CASSLSYRTTDTQYF.

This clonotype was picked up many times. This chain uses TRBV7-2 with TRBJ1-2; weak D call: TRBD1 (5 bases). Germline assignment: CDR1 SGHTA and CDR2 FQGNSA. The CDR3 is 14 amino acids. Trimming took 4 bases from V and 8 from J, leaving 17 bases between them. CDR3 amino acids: CASSWGPKSNGYTF. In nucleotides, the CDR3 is TGTGCCAGCAGCTGGGGACCGAAATCTAACGGCTACACCTTC.

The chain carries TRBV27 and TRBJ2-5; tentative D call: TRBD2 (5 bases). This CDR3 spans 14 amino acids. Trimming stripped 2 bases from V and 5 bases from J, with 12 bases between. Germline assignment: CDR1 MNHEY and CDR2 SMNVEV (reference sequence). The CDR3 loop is CASSLRLAGETQYF. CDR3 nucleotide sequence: TGTGCCAGCAGTTTAAGGCTAGCTGGGGAGACCCAGTACTTC.

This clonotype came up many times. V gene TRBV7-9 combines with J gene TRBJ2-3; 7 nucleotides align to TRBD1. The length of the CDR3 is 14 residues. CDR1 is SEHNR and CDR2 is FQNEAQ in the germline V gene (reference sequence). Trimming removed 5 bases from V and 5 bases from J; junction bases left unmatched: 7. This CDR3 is CASSLRQGLDTQYF. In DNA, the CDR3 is TGTGCCAGCAGCCTCCGACAGGGTTTAGATACGCAGTATTTT.

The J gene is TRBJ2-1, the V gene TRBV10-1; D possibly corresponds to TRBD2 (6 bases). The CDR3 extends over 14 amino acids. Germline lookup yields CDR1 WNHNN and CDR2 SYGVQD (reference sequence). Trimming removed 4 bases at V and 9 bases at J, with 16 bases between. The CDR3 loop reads CASSVQQEGGEQFF. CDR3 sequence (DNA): TGCGCCAGCAGTGTTCAGCAGGAGGGAGGTGAGCAGTTCTTC.